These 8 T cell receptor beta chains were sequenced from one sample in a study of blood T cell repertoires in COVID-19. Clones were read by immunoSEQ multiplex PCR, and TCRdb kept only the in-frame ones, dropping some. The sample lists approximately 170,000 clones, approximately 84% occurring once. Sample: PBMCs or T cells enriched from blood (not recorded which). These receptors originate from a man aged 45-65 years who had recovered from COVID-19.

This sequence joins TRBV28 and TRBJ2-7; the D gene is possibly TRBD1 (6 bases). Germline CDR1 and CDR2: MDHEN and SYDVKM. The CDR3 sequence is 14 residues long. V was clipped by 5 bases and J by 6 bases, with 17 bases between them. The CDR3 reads CASSITGTGREQYF. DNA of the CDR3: TGTGCCAGCAGTATTACAGGGACGGGCCGCGAGCAGTACTTC.

The CDR3 region is CASSPLAGGEETQYF. CDR3 bases: TGCGCCAGCAGCCCGCTAGCGGGGGGTGAGGAGACCCAGTACTTC. The rearrangement uses TRBV4-1 and TRBJ2-5; 11 bases are shared with TRBD2. This CDR3 region has 15 residues. V lost 4 bases to trimming and J lost 5 bases; unmatched junction nucleotides: 6. Germline V gene sequence: CDR1 MGHRA, CDR2 YSYEKL.

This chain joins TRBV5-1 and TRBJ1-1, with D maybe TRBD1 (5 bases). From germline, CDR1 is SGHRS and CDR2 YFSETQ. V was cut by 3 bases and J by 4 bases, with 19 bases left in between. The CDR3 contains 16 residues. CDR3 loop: CASSSGGRGLFTEAFF. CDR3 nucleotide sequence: TGCGCCAGCAGCTCTGGGGGACGGGGGTTGTTCACTGAAGCTTTCTTT. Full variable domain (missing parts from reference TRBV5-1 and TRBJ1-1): KAGVTQTPRYLIKTRGQQVTLSCSPISGHRSVSWYQQTPGQGLQFLFEYFSETQRNKGNFPGRFSGRQFSNSRSEMNVSTLELGDSALYLCASSSGGRGLFTEAFFGQGTRLTVV.

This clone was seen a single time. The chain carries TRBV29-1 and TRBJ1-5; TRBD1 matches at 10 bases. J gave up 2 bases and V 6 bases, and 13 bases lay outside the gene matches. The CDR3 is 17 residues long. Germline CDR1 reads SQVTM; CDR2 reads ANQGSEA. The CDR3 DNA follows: TGCAGCGTCGTTTTGACAGGGGGCCGGGGCGGCAATCAGCCCCAGCATTTT. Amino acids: CSVVLTGGRGGNQPQHF.

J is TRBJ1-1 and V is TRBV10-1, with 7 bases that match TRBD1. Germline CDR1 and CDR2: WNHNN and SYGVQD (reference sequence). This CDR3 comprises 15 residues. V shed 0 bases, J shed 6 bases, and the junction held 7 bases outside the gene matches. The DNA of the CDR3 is TGCGCCAGCAGTGAGTCGACGACAGGGTTATCTGAAGCTTTCTTT. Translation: CASSESTTGLSEAFF.

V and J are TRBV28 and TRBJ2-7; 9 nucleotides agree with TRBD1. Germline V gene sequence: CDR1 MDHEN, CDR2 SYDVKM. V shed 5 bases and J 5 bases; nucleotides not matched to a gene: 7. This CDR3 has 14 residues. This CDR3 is CASSPGTGFHEQYF. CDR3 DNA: TGTGCCAGCAGTCCCGGGACAGGGTTCCACGAGCAGTACTTC. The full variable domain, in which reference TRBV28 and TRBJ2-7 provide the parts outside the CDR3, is DVKVTQSSRYLVKRTGEKVFLECVQDMDHENMFWYRQDPGLGLRLIYFSYDVKMKEKGDIPEGYSVSREKKERFSLILESASTNQTSMYLCASSPGTGFHEQYFGPGTRLTVT.

The CDR3 here is CASSLQGTGELFF. CDR3 sequence (DNA): TGTGCCAGCAGTTTACAGGGCACCGGGGAGCTGTTTTTT. V gene TRBV6-4 combines with J gene TRBJ2-2; tentative D call: TRBD1 (6 bases). The germline V and J ends were trimmed by 5 bases and 4 bases, with 8 bases remaining between them. CDR3 length: 13 residues. Germline V gene lookup returns CDR1 MRHNA and CDR2 SNTAGT.

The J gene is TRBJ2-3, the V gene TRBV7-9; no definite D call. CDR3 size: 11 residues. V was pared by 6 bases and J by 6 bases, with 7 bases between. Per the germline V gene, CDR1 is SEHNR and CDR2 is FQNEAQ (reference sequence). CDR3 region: CASSPLDTQYF. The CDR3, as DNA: TGTGCCAGCAGTCCCCTGGATACGCAGTATTTT.